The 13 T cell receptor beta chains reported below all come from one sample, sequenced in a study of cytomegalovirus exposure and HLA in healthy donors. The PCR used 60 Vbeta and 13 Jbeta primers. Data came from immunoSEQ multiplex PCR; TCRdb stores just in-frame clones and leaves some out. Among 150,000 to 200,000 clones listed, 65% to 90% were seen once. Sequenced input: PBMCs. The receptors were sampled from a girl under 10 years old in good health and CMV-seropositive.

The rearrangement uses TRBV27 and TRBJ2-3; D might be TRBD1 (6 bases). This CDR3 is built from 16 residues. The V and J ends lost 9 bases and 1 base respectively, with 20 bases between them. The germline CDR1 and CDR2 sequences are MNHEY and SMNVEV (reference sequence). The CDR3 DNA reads TGTGCCAGTCAAAGTTACAGGGATTATGGCACAGATACGCAGTATTTT. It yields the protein CASQSYRDYGTDTQYF.

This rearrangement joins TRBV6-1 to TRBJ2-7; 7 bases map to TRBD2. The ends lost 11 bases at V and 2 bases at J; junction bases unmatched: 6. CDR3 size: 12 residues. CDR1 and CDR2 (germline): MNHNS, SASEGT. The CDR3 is CAGGRGTYEQYF. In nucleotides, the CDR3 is TGTGCCGGGGGGAGGGGAACCTACGAGCAGTACTTC.

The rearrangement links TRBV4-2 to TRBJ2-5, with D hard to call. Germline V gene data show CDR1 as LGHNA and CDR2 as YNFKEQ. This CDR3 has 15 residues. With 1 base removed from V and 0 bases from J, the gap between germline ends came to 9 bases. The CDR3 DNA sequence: TGTGCCAGCAGCCAAGTGAAAGCAAACCAAGAGACCCAGTACTTC. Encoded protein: CASSQVKANQETQYF.

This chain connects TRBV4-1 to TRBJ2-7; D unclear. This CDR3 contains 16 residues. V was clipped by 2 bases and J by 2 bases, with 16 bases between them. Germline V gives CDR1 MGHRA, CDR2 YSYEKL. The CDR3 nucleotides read TGCGCCAGCAGCCAATTTTTGGAGATAGGTGCCTACGAGCAGTACTTC. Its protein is CASSQFLEIGAYEQYF.

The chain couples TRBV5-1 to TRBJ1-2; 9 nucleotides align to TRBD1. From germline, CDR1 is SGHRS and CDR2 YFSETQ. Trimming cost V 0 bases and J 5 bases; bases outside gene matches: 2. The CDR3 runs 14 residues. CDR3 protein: CASSLEGTGYGYTF. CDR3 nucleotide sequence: TGCGCCAGCAGCTTGGAGGGGACAGGGTATGGCTACACCTTC.

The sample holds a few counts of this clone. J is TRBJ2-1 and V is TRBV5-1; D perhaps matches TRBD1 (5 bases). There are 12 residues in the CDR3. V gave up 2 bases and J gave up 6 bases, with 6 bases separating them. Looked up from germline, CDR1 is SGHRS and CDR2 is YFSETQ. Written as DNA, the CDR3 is TGCGCCAGCAGCTTCCAGGGCAATGAGCAGTTCTTC. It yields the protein CASSFQGNEQFF.

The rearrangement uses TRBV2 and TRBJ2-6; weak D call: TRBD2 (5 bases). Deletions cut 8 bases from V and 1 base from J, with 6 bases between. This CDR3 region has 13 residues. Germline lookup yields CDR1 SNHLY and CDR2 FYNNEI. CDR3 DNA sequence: TGTGCCAGCCAGCGGTCTGGGGCCAACGTCCTGACTTTC. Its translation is CASQRSGANVLTF. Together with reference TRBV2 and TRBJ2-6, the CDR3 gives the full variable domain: EPEVTQTPSHQVTQMGQEVILRCVPISNHLYFYWYRQILGQKVEFLVSFYNNEISEKSEIFDDQFSVERPDGSNFTLKIRSTKLEDSAMYFCASQRSGANVLTFGAGSRLTVL.

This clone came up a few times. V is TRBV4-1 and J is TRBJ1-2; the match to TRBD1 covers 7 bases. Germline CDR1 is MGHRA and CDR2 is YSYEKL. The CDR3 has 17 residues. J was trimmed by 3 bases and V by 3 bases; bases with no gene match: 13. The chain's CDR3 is CASSQTGFRGYDYGYTF. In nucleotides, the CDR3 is TGCGCCAGCAGCCAGACAGGGTTCAGGGGCTACGACTATGGCTACACCTTC.

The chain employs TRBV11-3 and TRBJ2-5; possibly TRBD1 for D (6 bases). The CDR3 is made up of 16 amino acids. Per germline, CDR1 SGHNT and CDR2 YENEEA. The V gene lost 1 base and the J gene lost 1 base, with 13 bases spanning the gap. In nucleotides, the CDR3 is TGTGCCAGCAGCTTAGTCTTTGGACAGTTCCAAGAGACCCAGTACTTC. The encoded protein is CASSLVFGQFQETQYF. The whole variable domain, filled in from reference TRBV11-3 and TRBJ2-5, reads EAGVVQSPRYKIIEKKQPVAFWCNPISGHNTLYWYLQNLGQGPELLIRYENEEAVDDSQLPKDRFSAERLKGVDSTLKIQPAELGDSAVYLCASSLVFGQFQETQYFGPGTRLLVL.

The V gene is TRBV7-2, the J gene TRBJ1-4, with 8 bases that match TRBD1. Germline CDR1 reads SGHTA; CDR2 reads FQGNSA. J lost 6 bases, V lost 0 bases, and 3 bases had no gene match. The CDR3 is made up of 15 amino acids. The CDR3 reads CASSLAYRGDEKLFF. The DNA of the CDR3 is TGTGCCAGCAGCTTAGCGTACAGGGGGGATGAAAAACTGTTTTTT.

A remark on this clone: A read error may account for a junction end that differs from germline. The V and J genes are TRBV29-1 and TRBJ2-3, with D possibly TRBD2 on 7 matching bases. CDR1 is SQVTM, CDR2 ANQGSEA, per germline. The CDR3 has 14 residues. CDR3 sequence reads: CSVEVGGGTDTQYF. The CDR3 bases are TGCAGCGTAGAAGTAGGGGGGGGCACAGATACGCAGTATTTT.

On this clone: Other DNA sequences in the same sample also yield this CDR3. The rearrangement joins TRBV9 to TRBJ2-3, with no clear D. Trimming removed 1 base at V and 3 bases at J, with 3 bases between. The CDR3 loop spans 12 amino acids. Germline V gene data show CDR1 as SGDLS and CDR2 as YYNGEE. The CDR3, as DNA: TGTGCCAGCAGCGTAATAACAGATACGCAGTATTTT. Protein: CASSVITDTQYF.

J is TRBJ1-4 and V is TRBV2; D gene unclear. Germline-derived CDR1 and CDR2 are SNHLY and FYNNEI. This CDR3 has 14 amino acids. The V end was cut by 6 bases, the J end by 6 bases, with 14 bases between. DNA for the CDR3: TGTGCCAGCAGGAGGGAGGCCCTTGATGAAAAACTGTTTTTT. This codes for CASRREALDEKLFF.